The 31 T cell receptor beta chains given below trace back to one sample, sequenced in a study of blood T cell repertoires in COVID-19. The table came from immunoSEQ multiplex PCR; TCRdb's copy has only in-frame clones and leaves some out. The sample contains about 300,000 clones, roughly 86% of which appear only once. Sequences were obtained from PBMCs or T cells enriched from blood (not recorded which). The receptors shown here come from a woman aged 45 to 65 who had been exposed to COVID-19.

This chain connects TRBV19 to TRBJ1-5, with a possible D match to TRBD1 (5 bases). The CDR3 is 13 residues long. The V gene's germline CDR1 is LNHDA and CDR2 SQIVND (reference sequence). The ends were cut back, 3 bases at V and 4 bases at J, with 7 bases in the middle. CDR3 coding DNA: TGTGCCAGTAGTATGGGGGGGAATCAGCCCCAGCATTTT. Encoded protein: CASSMGGNQPQHF.

The CDR3 region is CASSPYRSGVETQYF. CDR3 DNA sequence: TGTGCCAGCAGCCCGTACCGGAGCGGGGTGGAGACCCAGTACTTC. V and J are TRBV9 and TRBJ2-5; 7 bases match TRBD2. Trimming removed 4 bases from V and 5 bases from J; junction bases left unmatched: 11. Germline lookup yields CDR1 SGDLS and CDR2 YYNGEE. The CDR3 has 15 residues.

V and J are TRBV28 and TRBJ1-6, with TRBD1 matching over 7 bases. The CDR3 is 15 amino acids. Germline CDR1 reads MDHEN; CDR2 reads SYDVKM. With 6 bases clipped from V and 10 bases from J, the junction kept 12 bases outside the gene matches. The CDR3 loop is CASSSSDRARSPLHF. The CDR3 region has the DNA TGTGCCAGCAGCAGCTCCGACAGGGCAAGGTCACCCCTCCACTTT. Full variable domain (outside the CDR3, taken from reference TRBV28 and TRBJ1-6): DVKVTQSSRYLVKRTGEKVFLECVQDMDHENMFWYRQDPGLGLRLIYFSYDVKMKEKGDIPEGYSVSREKKERFSLILESASTNQTSMYLCASSSSDRARSPLHFGNGTRLTVT.

This clone showed up just a few times. The chain couples TRBV2 to TRBJ1-1, with 9 bases fitting TRBD1. Germline CDR1 is SNHLY and CDR2 is FYNNEI. The CDR3 contains 15 residues. Trimming cost V 10 bases and J 3 bases; bases outside gene matches: 12. CDR3 bases: TGTGCCACCATGGTCTCGGGACAGGGACACACTGAAGCTTTCTTT. This encodes CATMVSGQGHTEAFF.

The rearrangement links TRBV3-1 (or the pseudogene TRBV3-2) to TRBJ2-4; 7 bases match TRBD1. CDR1 is LGHDT and CDR2 is YNNKEL in the germline V gene (reference sequence). Germline trimming cut 3 bases from V and 0 bases from J; bases unmatched to any gene: 8. This CDR3 has 17 residues. As DNA, the CDR3 is TGTGCCAGCAGCCATCGAGGGACAGCTCTAGCCAAAAACATTCAGTACTTC. The encoded protein is CASSHRGTALAKNIQYF.

This chain links TRBV28 with TRBJ1-5; no definite D call. V lost 3 bases, J lost 0 bases, and 15 bases lay in between. The CDR3 runs 17 residues. Germline-derived CDR1 and CDR2 are MDHEN and SYDVKM. The CDR3 DNA reads TGTGCCAGCAGTTTGGGAGGAATTAAGTATAGCAATCAGCCCCAGCATTTT. It is translated as CASSLGGIKYSNQPQHF.

The chain recombines TRBV7-8 with TRBJ1-2; 7 bases align to TRBD1. The V and J ends lost 5 bases and 2 bases, in that order; junction bases with no gene match: 11. Germline lookup yields CDR1 SGHVS and CDR2 FQNEAQ. The CDR3 totals 16 residues. The chain's CDR3 is CASSPVLGQMNYGYTF. CDR3 coding DNA: TGTGCCAGCAGCCCGGTGCTGGGACAGATGAACTATGGCTACACCTTC.

The CDR3 nucleotides read TGTGCCAGCAGTGACGGCAGGGGATATAGCAATCAGCCCCAGCATTTT. Translated: CASSDGRGYSNQPQHF. The V call is TRBV6-1, the J call TRBJ1-5; possible D gene TRBD1, 6 bases. CDR3 length equals 16 residues. The V and J ends lost 3 bases and 0 bases respectively, with 12 bases between them. CDR1 MNHNS and CDR2 SASEGT come from the germline V gene.

This chain connects TRBV7-6 to TRBJ1-1; 9 bases fit TRBD1. This CDR3 spans 16 amino acids. Germline CDR1 and CDR2: SGHVS and FNYEAQ. With V trimmed by 5 bases and J by 1 base, 8 bases remained unmatched. CDR3 in DNA: TGTGCCAGCAGCCTTCGACAGGGGGAGCCGAACACTGAAGCTTTCTTT. Translated, it gives CASSLRQGEPNTEAFF.

The chain links TRBV2 to TRBJ1-5; D perhaps matches TRBD1 (6 bases). The germline V gene has CDR1 SNHLY and CDR2 FYNNEI. V was trimmed by 1 base and J by 4 bases, leaving 20 bases between them. This CDR3 has 18 residues. The CDR3 here is CASSEGIGGLYGNQPQHF. The CDR3 region has the DNA TGTGCCAGCAGTGAAGGGATCGGGGGGCTGTATGGTAATCAGCCCCAGCATTTT.

The chain recombines TRBV10-2 with TRBJ1-6; the D gene is possibly TRBD1 (6 bases). V was pared by 5 bases and J by 7 bases, with 15 bases between. In germline, CDR1 is WSHSY, CDR2 SAAADI. The CDR3 sequence is 15 residues long. This CDR3 reads CASSSVTGQNSPLHF. The CDR3 DNA reads as TGCGCCAGCAGTTCAGTAACAGGGCAAAATTCACCCCTCCACTTT.

As DNA, the CDR3 is TGTGCCAGCAGTGCGGATCCATCGGGAAACATTCAGTACTTC. Its translation is CASSADPSGNIQYF. The V call is TRBV6-4, the J call TRBJ2-4, with D uncertain. V lost 4 bases and J lost 6, with 13 bases in between. CDR3 length equals 14 residues. Per the germline V gene, CDR1 is MRHNA and CDR2 is SNTAGT.

The rearrangement links TRBV4-1 to TRBJ2-7; 7 nucleotides agree with TRBD1. This CDR3 is built from 15 residues. CDR1 and CDR2 (germline): MGHRA, YSYEKL. J was trimmed by 5 bases and V by 5 bases; bases with no gene match: 12. This chain's CDR3 is CASSRNKGALDEQYF. CDR3 sequence (DNA): TGCGCCAGCAGCAGGAACAAGGGGGCTCTCGACGAGCAGTACTTC.

V gene TRBV7-2 combines with J gene TRBJ1-5; 8 bases line up with TRBD1. Germline CDR1 and CDR2: SGHTA and FQGNSA. This CDR3 spans 16 amino acids. J gave up 4 bases and V 1 base, and 6 bases lay outside the gene matches. CDR3 bases: TGTGCCAGCAGCTTAGGACAGGGGAGAAGAAATCAGCCCCAGCATTTT. This encodes CASSLGQGRRNQPQHF.

The J gene is TRBJ1-1, the V gene TRBV3-1 (or the pseudogene TRBV3-2); D ambiguous. The ends were cut back, 8 bases at V and 1 base at J, with 17 bases in the middle. The CDR3 extends over 15 amino acids. In germline, CDR1 is LGHDT, CDR2 YNNKEL (reference sequence). DNA for the CDR3: TGTGCCAGCGCCTTTTGGCACAAACGGAACACTGAAGCTTTCTTT. Translated, it gives CASAFWHKRNTEAFF.

The chain links TRBV5-1 to TRBJ1-1; TRBD1 might be the D (5 bases). The CDR3 runs 13 residues. Germline-derived CDR1 and CDR2 are SGHRS and YFSETQ. V was clipped by 7 bases and J by 1 base, with 11 bases between them. In nucleotides, the CDR3 is TGCGCCAGCCGCCCCACAGGGAACACTGAAGCTTTCTTT. This gives the protein CASRPTGNTEAFF.

The genes are TRBV3-1 (or the pseudogene TRBV3-2) and TRBJ2-5; D ambiguous. The V end lost 0 bases, the J end lost 5 bases, and 4 bases lay between the germline ends. The CDR3 has 12 amino acids. In germline, CDR1 is LGHDT, CDR2 YNNKEL (reference sequence). The CDR3 DNA reads as TGTGCCAGCAGCCAAGATACTGAGACCCAGTACTTC. Translated, it gives CASSQDTETQYF.

The chain carries TRBV29-1 and TRBJ2-2; weak D call: TRBD1 (6 bases). Trimming took 7 bases from V and 4 from J, leaving 16 bases between them. The CDR3 consists of 14 residues. Germline CDR1 is SQVTM and CDR2 is ANQGSEA. CDR3 protein: CSAITGSSTGELFF. Written as DNA, the CDR3 is TGCAGCGCCATCACAGGGTCAAGCACCGGGGAGCTGTTTTTT.

This chain uses TRBV5-1 with TRBJ1-3; 9 bases line up with TRBD1. Unmatched junction bases numbered 6, after V lost 4 bases and J lost 4 bases. Germline V lookup: CDR1 SGHRS, CDR2 YFSETQ. The CDR3 is made up of 15 amino acids. This CDR3 reads CASSRGTGIGNTIYF. CDR3 coding DNA: TGCGCCAGCAGCCGCGGGACAGGGATAGGAAACACCATATATTTT.

Notes on this clone: The sample carries other DNA sequences with the same CDR3. The CDR3 bases are TGTGCCAGCAGCTTGGGACAAATCAATCAGCCCCAGCATTTT. Amino acid sequence: CASSLGQINQPQHF. This chain uses TRBV5-6 with TRBJ1-5; D not resolved. The CDR3 consists of 14 residues. V gave up 0 bases and J gave up 3 bases, with 7 bases separating them. Per the germline V gene, CDR1 is SGHDT and CDR2 is YYEEEE.

V and J are TRBV30 and TRBJ1-6; D is perhaps TRBD1 (6 bases). Trimming cost V 5 bases and J 14 bases, with 13 bases left between them. The germline V gene encodes CDR1 GTSNPN and CDR2 SVGIG (reference sequence). This CDR3 is built from 11 residues. The CDR3 loop is CAWGRSGALHF. Here the CDR3 DNA reads TGTGCCTGGGGACGTTCAGGGGCCCTCCACTTT.

The chain couples TRBV27 to TRBJ1-5; tentatively, D is TRBD1 (5 bases). From germline, CDR1 is MNHEY and CDR2 SMNVEV (reference sequence). The CDR3 has 15 amino acids. Trimming took 7 bases from V and 6 from J, leaving 19 bases between them. CDR3 nucleotides: TGTGCCAGCACTCCCCTTGGGGACTCGGGTCAGCCCCAGCATTTT. It specifies CASTPLGDSGQPQHF.

A remark on this clone: The sample carries other DNA sequences with the same CDR3. This chain uses TRBV28 with TRBJ1-1; D call uncertain. Germline-derived CDR1 and CDR2 are MDHEN and SYDVKM. The V and J ends lost 9 bases and 5 bases respectively, with 10 bases between them. The CDR3 covers 11 residues. CDR3 protein: CASTPGTEAFF. CDR3 DNA: TGTGCCAGTACACCGGGGACTGAAGCTTTCTTT.

The chain links TRBV5-1 to TRBJ2-2; a weak D match, TRBD1 (5 bases). The CDR3 is 17 residues long. Germline loops: CDR1 SGHRS, CDR2 YFSETQ. The V end was cut by 0 bases, the J end by 2 bases, with 14 bases between. CDR3 amino acids: CASSLALTTDNTGELFF. CDR3 nucleotide sequence: TGCGCCAGCAGCTTGGCGTTGACGACAGACAACACCGGGGAGCTGTTTTTT.

Only a few counts were recorded for this clone. The gene calls are TRBV9 and TRBJ1-4, with TRBD1 matching 7 bases. The CDR3 extends over 13 amino acids. The J segment lost 8 bases and the V segment lost 7 bases, leaving 8 bases of the junction unmatched. Germline lookup yields CDR1 SGDLS and CDR2 YYNGEE. This CDR3 is CASSFGTEEKLFF. The CDR3 nucleotides are TGTGCCAGCTCCTTCGGGACAGAAGAAAAACTGTTTTTT. Drawing the rest from reference TRBV9 and TRBJ1-4, the complete variable domain is DSGVTQTPKHLITATGQRVTLRCSPRSGDLSVYWYQQSLDQGLQFLIQYYNGEERAKGNILERFSAQQFPDLHSELNLSSLELGDSALYFCASSFGTEEKLFFGSGTQLSVL.

The V gene is TRBV11-1, the J gene TRBJ2-5; D uncertain. The CDR3 extends over 12 amino acids. Germline CDR1 reads SGHAT; CDR2 reads FQDESV (reference sequence). V was shortened by 4 bases and J by 5 bases, with 8 bases between the two germline ends. The CDR3 protein is CASSSSRETQYF. CDR3 DNA sequence: TGTGCCAGCAGCTCTTCCAGGGAGACCCAGTACTTC.

This chain links TRBV19 with TRBJ2-1; 9 nucleotides line up with TRBD1. Germline V gene data show CDR1 as LNHDA and CDR2 as SQIVND (reference sequence). The trim removed 5 bases at V and 7 bases at J, leaving 6 bases unmatched. The CDR3 loop spans 14 amino acids. The CDR3 loop reads CASSPRTGVNEQFF. DNA of the CDR3: TGTGCCAGTAGTCCACGGACAGGGGTAAATGAGCAGTTCTTC.

V is TRBV7-9 and J is TRBJ2-2, with D perhaps matching TRBD1 (6 bases). Germline V lookup: CDR1 SEHNR, CDR2 FQNEAQ (reference sequence). The CDR3 has 15 residues. V dropped 6 bases and J dropped 1 base, with 12 bases sitting between them. CDR3 DNA: TGTGCCAGCAGAGGACAGAGAGTGAACACCGGGGAGCTGTTTTTT. Translated, it gives CASRGQRVNTGELFF.

This clone has more than one count but fewer than ten. The chain employs TRBV28 and TRBJ1-2; 8 nucleotides match TRBD1. From germline, CDR1 is MDHEN and CDR2 SYDVKM. The CDR3 length is 16 residues. V shed 8 bases, J shed 6 bases, and the junction held 17 bases outside the gene matches. Written as DNA, the CDR3 is TGTGCCAGCCGTATACAGGCAGGGGGCATCTTTCATGGCTACACCTTC. This gives the protein CASRIQAGGIFHGYTF.

This clone was seen once. J is TRBJ1-5 and V is TRBV3-1 (or the pseudogene TRBV3-2); unclear D gene. The V end was cut by 0 bases, the J end by 1 base, with 7 bases between. The CDR3 spans 15 residues. Germline loops: CDR1 LGHDT, CDR2 YNNKEL (reference sequence). CDR3 coding DNA: TGTGCCAGCAGCCAAGAGTATACAAGCAATCAGCCCCAGCATTTT. Its protein product is CASSQEYTSNQPQHF.

The sample holds one count of this clone. The chain combines TRBV7-9 with TRBJ1-6; 9 bases match TRBD1. Trimming removed 1 base from V and 8 bases from J; junction bases left unmatched: 6. The CDR3 runs 16 residues. The germline gives CDR1 SEHNR, CDR2 FQNEAQ (reference sequence). For the CDR3, the DNA is TGTGCCAGCAGCTTAGAAGCGACAGGGGGGTATTCACCCCTCCACTTT. As protein: CASSLEATGGYSPLHF.